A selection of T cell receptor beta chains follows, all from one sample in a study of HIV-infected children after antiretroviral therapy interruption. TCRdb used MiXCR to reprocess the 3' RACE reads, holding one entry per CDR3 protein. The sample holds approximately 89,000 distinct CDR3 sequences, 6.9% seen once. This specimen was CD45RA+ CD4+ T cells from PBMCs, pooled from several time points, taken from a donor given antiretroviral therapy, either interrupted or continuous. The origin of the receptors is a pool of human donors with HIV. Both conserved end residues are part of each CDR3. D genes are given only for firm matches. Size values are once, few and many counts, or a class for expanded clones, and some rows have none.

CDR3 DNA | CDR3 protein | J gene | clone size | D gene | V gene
TGTGCCAGCAGTTCTCGGGCAGGGGGGGACACTGAAGCTTTCTTT | CASSSRAGGDTEAFF | TRBJ1-1 | many | TRBD1 | TRBV12-3/TRBV12-4
TGTGCCAGCAGCCTCGTGCAGCGGGAGGGCCGAGGAGATACGCAGTATTTT | CASSLVQREGRGDTQYF | TRBJ2-3 | many | TRBD2 | TRBV3-1
TGTGCCAGCAGCCCGACAGGACAGGGCCTACATCAGCCCCAGCATTTT | CASSPTGQGLHQPQHF | TRBJ1-5 | many | TRBD1 | TRBV4-2
TGCGCCAGCAGAAGGGGAAACACCGGGGAGCTGTTTTTT | CASRRGNTGELFF | TRBJ2-2 | . | . | TRBV5-1
TGTGCCAGCTCACCCAGGGCGGGGGACACTGAAGCTTTCTTT | CASSPRAGDTEAFF | TRBJ1-1 | many | . | TRBV18
TGCAGCGTGAAGGGACAGAAAGAGACCCAGTACTTC | CSVKGQKETQYF | TRBJ2-5 | many | TRBD1 | TRBV29-1
TGTGCCAGCAGTCTGGGAGGGTTTTCCTACGAGCAGTACTTC | CASSLGGFSYEQYF | TRBJ2-7 | few | TRBD2 | TRBV27
TGTGCCAGTAGTATGCAACTAGCGGGGCCAAACACCGGGGAGCTGTTTTTT | CASSMQLAGPNTGELFF | TRBJ2-2 | many | TRBD2 | TRBV19
TGTGCCAGCAGCCAAGTAGACGGGGGGCGAAACGAGCAGTACTTC | CASSQVDGGRNEQYF | TRBJ2-7 | many | . | TRBV14
TGTGCCAGCAGTCGATCACAGGAGAACACTGAAGCTTTCTTT | CASSRSQENTEAFF | TRBJ1-1 | few | . | TRBV6-1
TGTGCCAGCAGCTTAGCCCGTTTTGGGCAGGGTCACGAGCAGTACTTC | CASSLARFGQGHEQYF | TRBJ2-7 | many | . | TRBV7-9
TGCAGCGTGGGACAGATGGGTCAGCCCCAGCATTTT | CSVGQMGQPQHF | TRBJ1-5 | few | TRBD1 | TRBV29-1
TGCAGCGTAAAAATGGGACAGGGGGTAGCCTACGAGCAGTACTTC | CSVKMGQGVAYEQYF | TRBJ2-7 | many | TRBD1 | TRBV29-1
TGCGCCAGCAGCTTGGGATCCGACAGTGGAAACACCATATATTTT | CASSLGSDSGNTIYF | TRBJ1-3 | few | . | TRBV5-1
TGTGCCAGCAGCCGGGACAGGGGGCCCACCCCTTATGGCTACACCTTC | CASSRDRGPTPYGYTF | TRBJ1-2 | many | TRBD1 | TRBV6-6
TGTGCCAGCAGCGTTGCGGGGGCAAGCACAGATACGCAGTATTTT | CASSVAGASTDTQYF | TRBJ2-3 | many | . | TRBV9
TGCGCCAGCAGCCACTATTCGGACACTGAAGCTTTCTTT | CASSHYSDTEAFF | TRBJ1-1 | . | . | TRBV4-1
TGTGCCAGCAGCTTGAGGGGGCTGAGCTCTGGAAACACCATATATTTT | CASSLRGLSSGNTIYF | TRBJ1-3 | many | TRBD1 | TRBV5-4
TGTGCCAGCAGTTTCGGCAATGAGCAGTTCTTC | CASSFGNEQFF | TRBJ2-1 | many | . | TRBV12-3/TRBV12-4
TGCGCCAGCAGCGCCCTCCCGGGGGACTATGGCTACACCTTC | CASSALPGDYGYTF | TRBJ1-2 | few | . | TRBV5-1
TGTGCCAGTAGTATGAGGGGACCCGGGACAGTTAACACCGGGGAGCTGTTTTTT | CASSMRGPGTVNTGELFF | TRBJ2-2 | many | TRBD1 | TRBV19
TGCAGTGCTAGAGATCGTACCAACTCCTATAATTCACCCCTCCACTTT | CSARDRTNSYNSPLHF | TRBJ1-6 | many | . | TRBV20-1
TGTGCCAGCAGTCGGACACGAAACACAGATACGCAGTATTTT | CASSRTRNTDTQYF | TRBJ2-3 | many | . | TRBV7-2
TGCAGCGTCCAAATACAGGATAACTATGGCTACACCTTC | CSVQIQDNYGYTF | TRBJ1-2 | many | . | TRBV29-1
TGTGCCAGCAGTACCACCCGGGACGGAGGATCCTACGAGCAGTACTTC | CASSTTRDGGSYEQYF | TRBJ2-7 | many | . | TRBV12-3/TRBV12-4
TGCAGCGTTGATGCTAGTACAGATACGCAGTATTTT | CSVDASTDTQYF | TRBJ2-3 | many | . | TRBV29-1
TGTGCCAGCAGCGCAACAGGGATGGGGAATTCACCCCTCCACTTT | CASSATGMGNSPLHF | TRBJ1-6 | many | . | TRBV3-1
TGTGCCAGCAGCGTCGGGACAGCTTATACGCAGTATTTT | CASSVGTAYTQYF | TRBJ2-3 | many | TRBD1 | TRBV7-2
TGTGCCACCTCCACCCAGGGACTGATGAACACCGGGGAGCTGTTTTTT | CATSTQGLMNTGELFF | TRBJ2-2 | many | . | TRBV24-1
TGTGCCATCAGGGGGAGCGACGCATATGGCTACACCTTC | CAIRGSDAYGYTF | TRBJ1-2 | . | TRBD1 | TRBV12-3/TRBV12-4
TGTGCCAGCAGTGAAAACGTCCGGGACAAGCGCAATCAGCCCCAGCATTTT | CASSENVRDKRNQPQHF | TRBJ1-5 | many | . | TRBV6-1
TGCAGTGCTGGGCAGGGGGACCAAGAGACCCAGTACTTC | CSAGQGDQETQYF | TRBJ2-5 | many | TRBD1 | TRBV20-1
TGTGCCATCAGTGCCCGGGACCGGTACAATGAGCAGTTCTTC | CAISARDRYNEQFF | TRBJ2-1 | few | . | TRBV10-3
TGTGCCAGCAGTTTCTTTCAAAACCTTGACAGTGTTGTGTTTTTT | CASSFFQNLDSVVFF | TRBJ2-2 | . | . | TRBV12-3/TRBV12-4
TGTGCCAGCAGAAACAGGGGTAATCAGCCCCAGCATTTT | CASRNRGNQPQHF | TRBJ1-5 | many | TRBD1 | TRBV6-1
TGTGCCAGCAGACCGGAGGGGCAGCATCAGCCCCAGCATTTT | CASRPEGQHQPQHF | TRBJ1-5 | few | . | TRBV6-6
TGCGCCAGCAGTGAGAGCGGGAGAGGCTACACCTTC | CASSESGRGYTF | TRBJ1-2 | many | . | TRBV10-2
TGCAGTGCGGGACAGCCAACAAATTATGGCTACACCTTC | CSAGQPTNYGYTF | TRBJ1-2 | few | TRBD1 | TRBV20-1
TGTGCCATCAGTGAATCGGTGCAGGACAATCAGCCCCAGCATTTT | CAISESVQDNQPQHF | TRBJ1-5 | many | . | TRBV10-3
TGTGCCAGCAGGCGGACTAGCGGGGGGGCCGCCGGGGAGCTGTTTTTT | CASRRTSGGAAGELFF | TRBJ2-2 | many | TRBD2 | TRBV2
TGTGCCAGCAGTCTAACAGGGGCGGTCACAGATACGCAGTATTTT | CASSLTGAVTDTQYF | TRBJ2-3 | many | TRBD1 | TRBV6-1
TGCAGCGTTGAATGGGTCCCGGGTGGCTACACCTTC | CSVEWVPGGYTF | TRBJ1-2 | many | . | TRBV29-1
TGTGCCAGCAGCCAAGTCGTAGACAGAAGATACGAGCAGTACTTC | CASSQVVDRRYEQYF | TRBJ2-7 | many | . | TRBV14
TGTGCCAGCAGCTTCGCAGCCTATCCCGGGCTGCAATCCTACGAGCAGTACTTC | CASSFAAYPGLQSYEQYF | TRBJ2-7 | many | . | TRBV5-8
TGTGCCACCAGTGATTCAGATGGCTACACCTTC | CATSDSDGYTF | TRBJ1-2 | many | . | TRBV24-1
TGCAGTGCTAGAGAACTCCCGGGACTAGCGGGAGCTAATGAGCAGTTCTTC | CSARELPGLAGANEQFF | TRBJ2-1 | many | TRBD2 | TRBV20-1
TGCGCCAGCAGCCAAGAGCGAGGCAGAATCGACCCTGGGTCTCGCACAGATACGCAGTATTTT | CASSQERGRIDPGSRTDTQYF | TRBJ2-3 | many | . | TRBV4-1
TGTGCCAGCAGCTCCCCCCCGACTAGCGGGAGCACAAACATTCAGTACTTC | CASSSPPTSGSTNIQYF | TRBJ2-4 | many | TRBD2 | TRBV3-1
TGTGCCACCAGTGATGCGAGAGAGACCCAGTACTTC | CATSDARETQYF | TRBJ2-5 | many | . | TRBV24-1
TGTGCCAGCAGTTTTCGCGTCCCCTCCAATCAGCCCCAGCATTTT | CASSFRVPSNQPQHF | TRBJ1-5 | many | . | TRBV12-3/TRBV12-4
TGTGCCTGGATGCCCGCTGATAACTATGGCTACACCTTC | CAWMPADNYGYTF | TRBJ1-2 | many | . | TRBV30
TGTGCCAGCAGCTTAGTAGGGGTCGCTGAAGCTTTCTTT | CASSLVGVAEAFF | TRBJ1-1 | many | . | TRBV7-9
TGTGCCAGCAGTCGTGGATCCAACACTGAAGCTTTCTTT | CASSRGSNTEAFF | TRBJ1-1 | many | . | TRBV6-2/TRBV6-3
TGCGCCAGCAGCTTGGTATACAGGGAAAACGAGCAGTACTTC | CASSLVYRENEQYF | TRBJ2-7 | many | . | TRBV5-1